A selection of T cell receptor beta chains follows, all from one sample in a study of post-analysis software for immune sequencing data. From the PCR reads, TCRdb called clonotypes with MiXCR, one entry per CDR3 protein. The sample shows about 770,000 distinct CDR3 sequences, 35% to 55% of them seen only once. The sample taken for sequencing was blood. The receptors here all came from a girl aged 5 to 17 with multiple sclerosis. The CDR3 runs from the conserved cysteine through the conserved F or W. A D gene is named only where the DNA matches it firmly. Size is omitted from some rows. Given values are once, few, many or a class for expanded clones.

CDR3nt: TGTGCCAGCAGTTACCGAGGACTAGGGGAAAGCGAGCAGTACTTC
CDR3aa: CASSYRGLGESEQYF
v_gene: TRBV12-3/TRBV12-4
abundance: few
d_gene: TRBD2
j_gene: TRBJ2-7

CDR3nt: TGCGCCAGCAGCTTATTAGGACCCAAAAACACTGAAGCTTTCTTT
CDR3aa: CASSLLGPKNTEAFF
v_gene: TRBV5-1
abundance: few
d_gene: -
j_gene: TRBJ1-1

CDR3nt: TGCAGTGCTACGATTCGAGGACAGGCTACAGAAGAGACCCAGTACTTC
CDR3aa: CSATIRGQATEETQYF
v_gene: TRBV20-1
abundance: -
d_gene: TRBD1
j_gene: TRBJ2-5

CDR3nt: TGTGCCAGCAGTGTGTCCGGGACAGTCTACGAGCAGTACTTC
CDR3aa: CASSVSGTVYEQYF
v_gene: TRBV6-1
abundance: -
d_gene: TRBD1
j_gene: TRBJ2-7

CDR3nt: TGCAGCGTCGCCCTCTTTGCACGGAACACTGAAGCTTTCTTT
CDR3aa: CSVALFARNTEAFF
v_gene: TRBV29-1
abundance: few
d_gene: -
j_gene: TRBJ1-1

CDR3nt: TGCAGTGCTAGAGTACTAGCGGCTTACAATGAGCAGTACTTC
CDR3aa: CSARVLAAYNEQYF
v_gene: TRBV20-1
abundance: -
d_gene: TRBD2
j_gene: TRBJ2-7

CDR3nt: TGTGCCAGCAGCCGCTCACCCGGGGAGCTGTTTTTT
CDR3aa: CASSRSPGELFF
v_gene: TRBV5-6
abundance: -
d_gene: -
j_gene: TRBJ2-2

CDR3nt: TGTGCCAGCAGCTTAGCCTTTACTAGCGGGAGTTGGCCAGGCAATGAGCAGTTCTTC
CDR3aa: CASSLAFTSGSWPGNEQFF
v_gene: TRBV7-6
abundance: -
d_gene: TRBD2
j_gene: TRBJ2-1

CDR3nt: TGTGCCAGCGGAACAGGGTTTGGCTACACCTTC
CDR3aa: CASGTGFGYTF
v_gene: TRBV12-3/TRBV12-4
abundance: few
d_gene: -
j_gene: TRBJ1-2

CDR3nt: TGTGCCAGCAGCTTAAGTGGTGACAGTTTTTACGAGCAGTACTTC
CDR3aa: CASSLSGDSFYEQYF
v_gene: TRBV11-3
abundance: -
d_gene: -
j_gene: TRBJ2-7

CDR3nt: TGTGCCAGCAGCTTAGTGGAGGGAGGGGGGCAGTTCTTC
CDR3aa: CASSLVEGGGQFF
v_gene: TRBV7-9
abundance: -
d_gene: -
j_gene: TRBJ2-1

CDR3nt: TGTGCCACCAGCAGAGGAGGAGGATTGGGTGAAAAACTGTTTTTT
CDR3aa: CATSRGGGLGEKLFF
v_gene: TRBV15
abundance: -
d_gene: -
j_gene: TRBJ1-4

CDR3nt: TGTGCCAGCAGCCGAGCTAGCGGGAGCAATGAGCAGTTCTTC
CDR3aa: CASSRASGSNEQFF
v_gene: TRBV3-1
abundance: many
d_gene: TRBD2
j_gene: TRBJ2-1

CDR3nt: TGCAGTGCTACGCCCGGGGGGCCTGGTCAGCCCCAGCATTTT
CDR3aa: CSATPGGPGQPQHF
v_gene: TRBV20-1
abundance: -
d_gene: -
j_gene: TRBJ1-5

CDR3nt: TGCGCCAGCAGCTTGGATCCGGGGCTGAGCTACGAGCAGTACTTC
CDR3aa: CASSLDPGLSYEQYF
v_gene: TRBV5-1
abundance: few
d_gene: -
j_gene: TRBJ2-7

CDR3nt: TGTGCCAGCAGCCCGTCTCTAGCGGGAGGGCCAAATGAGCAGTTCTTC
CDR3aa: CASSPSLAGGPNEQFF
v_gene: TRBV9
abundance: -
d_gene: TRBD2
j_gene: TRBJ2-1

CDR3nt: TGTGCCAGCCGGGGCCCCCGGGAGTATTCGGGCACCGGGGAGCTGTTTTTT
CDR3aa: CASRGPREYSGTGELFF
v_gene: TRBV7-9
abundance: -
d_gene: -
j_gene: TRBJ2-2

CDR3nt: TGTGCCAGCACCACGGGAGGAGGGTTCTACGAGCAGTACTTC
CDR3aa: CASTTGGGFYEQYF
v_gene: TRBV7-9
abundance: -
d_gene: TRBD2
j_gene: TRBJ2-7

CDR3nt: TGCAGTGCTGGAGTGGACAGGAAAGAGACCCAGTACTTC
CDR3aa: CSAGVDRKETQYF
v_gene: TRBV20-1
abundance: -
d_gene: TRBD1
j_gene: TRBJ2-5

CDR3nt: TGCGCCAGCAGCCAAGATAGAGATTCGGGACAGGGTCTGACAGATACGCAGTATTTT
CDR3aa: CASSQDRDSGQGLTDTQYF
v_gene: TRBV4-1
abundance: -
d_gene: TRBD1
j_gene: TRBJ2-3

CDR3nt: TGCGCCAGCAGCCAAGAGCATGGCGGGACAGGGATCGGCAATCAGCCCCAGCATTTT
CDR3aa: CASSQEHGGTGIGNQPQHF
v_gene: TRBV4-3
abundance: few
d_gene: TRBD1
j_gene: TRBJ1-5

CDR3nt: TGTGCCAGCAGTGAACAACCCTCAGTCTACAATGAGCAGTTCTTC
CDR3aa: CASSEQPSVYNEQFF
v_gene: TRBV25-1
abundance: -
d_gene: -
j_gene: TRBJ2-1

CDR3nt: TGTGCCACCAGTGATTTGGACCGGGGAGGAGAGACCCAGTACTTC
CDR3aa: CATSDLDRGGETQYF
v_gene: TRBV24-1
abundance: -
d_gene: -
j_gene: TRBJ2-5

CDR3nt: TGTGCCACCAGCAGATTTTCAGGGGGATACGAGCAGTACTTC
CDR3aa: CATSRFSGGYEQYF
v_gene: TRBV15
abundance: -
d_gene: TRBD1
j_gene: TRBJ2-7

CDR3nt: TGCGCCAGCAGCCAAGATTGGAGGTCCAATGAGCAGTACTTC
CDR3aa: CASSQDWRSNEQYF
v_gene: TRBV4-3
abundance: -
d_gene: -
j_gene: TRBJ2-5

CDR3nt: TGTGCCAGCAGTTACTCGAGTACGGCAGGAGATACGCAGTATTTT
CDR3aa: CASSYSSTAGDTQYF
v_gene: TRBV6-5
abundance: -
d_gene: -
j_gene: TRBJ2-3

CDR3nt: TGCGCCAGCAGCAGAAACCCGGGGACTCTCAACAATGAGCAGTTCTTC
CDR3aa: CASSRNPGTLNNEQFF
v_gene: TRBV5-1
abundance: -
d_gene: -
j_gene: TRBJ2-1

CDR3nt: TGTGCCAGCAGCTCACTAGCGGGAGATGATGAGACCCAGTACTTC
CDR3aa: CASSSLAGDDETQYF
v_gene: TRBV11-2
abundance: -
d_gene: TRBD2
j_gene: TRBJ2-5

CDR3nt: TGCAGCGGTTTCCCAGCGGGAGCTAGCACAGATACGCAGTATTTT
CDR3aa: CSGFPAGASTDTQYF
v_gene: TRBV29-1
abundance: few
d_gene: TRBD2
j_gene: TRBJ2-3

CDR3nt: TGTGCCAGCACTCGTAGTGGGAGAGAGACCCAGTACTTC
CDR3aa: CASTRSGRETQYF
v_gene: TRBV7-6
abundance: once
d_gene: -
j_gene: TRBJ2-5

CDR3nt: TGTGCCAGCAGCCAGCACAGGGCGGCTGGGACCAACGTCCTGACTTTC
CDR3aa: CASSQHRAAGTNVLTF
v_gene: TRBV4-2
abundance: -
d_gene: -
j_gene: TRBJ2-6

CDR3nt: TGCAGCGTAGTGACGACAGGACTGAACACTGAAGCTTTCTTT
CDR3aa: CSVVTTGLNTEAFF
v_gene: TRBV29-1
abundance: -
d_gene: -
j_gene: TRBJ1-1

CDR3nt: TGCGCCAGCAGCCAAGATCTATGGGTAGCGGGAGTGGGTAGTGAGCAGTTCTTC
CDR3aa: CASSQDLWVAGVGSEQFF
v_gene: TRBV4-3
abundance: few
d_gene: TRBD2
j_gene: TRBJ2-1

CDR3nt: TGTGCCATCAGCGAGTCCCCCGGGAACACTGAAGCTTTCTTT
CDR3aa: CAISESPGNTEAFF
v_gene: TRBV10-3
abundance: -
d_gene: -
j_gene: TRBJ1-1

CDR3nt: TGCAGTGCTAGGCCGTCCACGGCTGAGACCTACGAGCAGTACTTC
CDR3aa: CSARPSTAETYEQYF
v_gene: TRBV20-1
abundance: -
d_gene: -
j_gene: TRBJ2-7

CDR3nt: TGTGCCAGCAACCCCTCCGGAGGGCAGAAGTTAGCCAAAAACATTCAGTACTTC
CDR3aa: CASNPSGGQKLAKNIQYF
v_gene: TRBV7-2
abundance: once
d_gene: -
j_gene: TRBJ2-4

CDR3nt: TGTGCCAGCAGCTTACAACATGGGAACACTGAAGCTTTCTTT
CDR3aa: CASSLQHGNTEAFF
v_gene: TRBV7-2
abundance: few
d_gene: -
j_gene: TRBJ1-1

CDR3nt: TGTGCCAGCAGCTTATTCCTAGCGGAGGATGAGCAGTTCTTC
CDR3aa: CASSLFLAEDEQFF
v_gene: TRBV11-3
abundance: few
d_gene: TRBD2
j_gene: TRBJ2-1

CDR3nt: TGTGCCAGCAAAATAGCGGAGCAGACCACAGATACGCAGTATTTT
CDR3aa: CASKIAEQTTDTQYF
v_gene: TRBV7-2
abundance: -
d_gene: -
j_gene: TRBJ2-3

CDR3nt: TGTGCCAGCAGCTTACGAGAACCCTACAATGAGCAGTTCTTC
CDR3aa: CASSLREPYNEQFF
v_gene: TRBV7-3
abundance: -
d_gene: -
j_gene: TRBJ2-1

CDR3nt: TGCAGTGCTAGGAGTCTCCCAACCTACGAGCAGTACTTC
CDR3aa: CSARSLPTYEQYF
v_gene: TRBV20-1
abundance: -
d_gene: -
j_gene: TRBJ2-7

CDR3nt: TGCGCCAGCAATTTAGCGGGAAAGGGAGAAACCCAGTACTTC
CDR3aa: CASNLAGKGETQYF
v_gene: TRBV5-1
abundance: -
d_gene: TRBD2
j_gene: TRBJ2-7

CDR3nt: TGTGCCGGCAGCCCCGGGACAGGGGGGGAAAAACTGTTTTTT
CDR3aa: CAGSPGTGGEKLFF
v_gene: TRBV3-1
abundance: -
d_gene: TRBD1
j_gene: TRBJ1-4

CDR3nt: TGTGCCAGCAGCCGCCGAGGAGGATCGGGAAACATTCAGTACTTC
CDR3aa: CASSRRGGSGNIQYF
v_gene: TRBV12-3/TRBV12-4
abundance: few
d_gene: -
j_gene: TRBJ2-4

CDR3nt: TGCGCCAGCAGCACCGGGACTAGAGATACCTACGAGCAGTACTTC
CDR3aa: CASSTGTRDTYEQYF
v_gene: TRBV5-1
abundance: -
d_gene: TRBD2
j_gene: TRBJ2-7

CDR3nt: TGTGCCAGCAGCCAGGTCGGGGTGAACACTGAAGCTTTCTTT
CDR3aa: CASSQVGVNTEAFF
v_gene: TRBV3-1
abundance: few
d_gene: -
j_gene: TRBJ1-1

CDR3nt: TGTGCCAGCAGCTCCGCCGGGACGGAACACACAGATACGCAGTATTTT
CDR3aa: CASSSAGTEHTDTQYF
v_gene: TRBV7-9
abundance: -
d_gene: -
j_gene: TRBJ2-3

CDR3nt: TGTGCCAGCAGAAAGGGACAGGGTAATGAGCAGTTCTTC
CDR3aa: CASRKGQGNEQFF
v_gene: TRBV12-3/TRBV12-4
abundance: few
d_gene: TRBD1
j_gene: TRBJ2-1

CDR3nt: TGTGCCAGCAGCCAAGAAGAACGCCAGCCCTATGGCTACACCTTC
CDR3aa: CASSQEERQPYGYTF
v_gene: TRBV4-2
abundance: few
d_gene: -
j_gene: TRBJ1-2

CDR3nt: TGTGCCAGCAGTTGGCCGGGATCAAGGAGGCCCCAGCATTTT
CDR3aa: CASSWPGSRRPQHF
v_gene: TRBV28
abundance: few
d_gene: -
j_gene: TRBJ1-5

CDR3nt: TGCAGCGTCTATAGCGGGGATACGCAGTATTTT
CDR3aa: CSVYSGDTQYF
v_gene: TRBV29-1
abundance: few
d_gene: TRBD2
j_gene: TRBJ2-3

CDR3nt: TGTGCCAGCAGCTTAGACGCAGGAGGAGATGAAAAACTGTTTTTT
CDR3aa: CASSLDAGGDEKLFF
v_gene: TRBV7-9
abundance: -
d_gene: -
j_gene: TRBJ1-4